What follows is one T cell receptor beta chain and its context. Sequenced by immunoSEQ multiplex PCR; TCRdb stores in-frame clones only, minus some. This sample carries 90,000 to 100,000 clones, around nine tenths of them seen once, and the ten largest clones take 0.75% to 0.95%. This sample stems from a study of OX40 agonist ivuxolimab in advanced cancers. The sequenced sample was CD4+ or CD8+ T cells sorted from blood, obtained in a trial of the OX40 agonist ivuxolimab. The receptor's source is an adult with an advanced solid tumor such as melanoma, head and neck, liver or kidney cancer.

This CDR3 is CASSFYRDTDQPQHF. The CDR3 nucleotides are TGTGCCAGCAGTTTTTACCGGGACACCGATCAGCCCCAGCATTTT. The gene calls are TRBV5-6 and TRBJ1-5; tentatively, D is TRBD1 (6 bases). Trimming took off 5 bases at V and 5 bases at J, with 17 bases between the two ends. This CDR3 has 15 amino acids. Looked up from germline, CDR1 is SGHDT and CDR2 is YYEEEE. Variable domain in full (rest from reference TRBV5-6 and TRBJ1-5): DAGVTQSPTHLIKTRGQQVTLRCSPKSGHDTVSWYQQALGQGPQFIFQYYEEEERQRGNFPDRFSGHQFPNYSSELNVNALLLGDSALYLCASSFYRDTDQPQHFGDGTRLSIL.